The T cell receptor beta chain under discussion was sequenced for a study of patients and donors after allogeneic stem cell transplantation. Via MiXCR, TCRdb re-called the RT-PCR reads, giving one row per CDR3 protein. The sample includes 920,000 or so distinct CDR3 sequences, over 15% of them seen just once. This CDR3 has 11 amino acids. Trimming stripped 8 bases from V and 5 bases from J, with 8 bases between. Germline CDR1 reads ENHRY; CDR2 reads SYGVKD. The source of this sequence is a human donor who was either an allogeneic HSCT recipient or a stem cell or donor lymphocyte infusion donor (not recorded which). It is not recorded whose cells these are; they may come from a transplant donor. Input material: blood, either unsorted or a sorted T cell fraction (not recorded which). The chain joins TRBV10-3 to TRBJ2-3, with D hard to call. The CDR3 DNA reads TGTGCCATCGGTACCATAGATACGCAGTATTTT. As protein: CAIGTIDTQYF.